The clone carrying this T cell receptor (beta chain) was recorded a few times. This specimen belongs to a study of blood T cells in healthy people across ages. The CDR3 sequence is 15 residues long. With 3 bases removed from V and 6 bases from J, the gap between germline ends came to 16 bases. CDR1 is LGHDT and CDR2 is YNNKEL in the germline V gene (reference sequence). A second about 7 to 11 cycle PCR used barcoded and J-beta primers. TCRdb analysed the 5' RACE reads with MiXCR anew, one entry per CDR3 protein. Counted here are about 1.5 million distinct CDR3 sequences, approximately 43% occurring once; the ten biggest clones make up approximately 4%.

The clonotype originates from a woman under 30 in good health. J is TRBJ2-3 and V is TRBV3-1; D is possibly TRBD1 (6 bases). Material: blood. The CDR3 loop reads CASSHPGERADTQYF. The CDR3 bases are TGTGCCAGCAGCCACCCAGGGGAGCGAGCGGATACGCAGTATTTT.